The clone carrying this T cell receptor beta chain was found once. Its antigen is still unknown. This entry is derived from a study of PD-1 blockade in mismatch repair-deficient tumors. Study context: Patients had fewer than 15 mismatch repair-deficient cancer types and were previously treated and progressing. General study points: Rapid post-treatment expansion, then contraction, generally preceding radiologic response, marked tumor-resident clones.

The assay was immunoSEQ multiplex PCR, and TCRdb's table has in-frame clones only and misses some. The repertoire has about 110,000 clones, roughly 80% of them found once; the top ten carry 4.5% to 5.5%. This CDR3 has 14 residues. The germline gives CDR1 SGHVS, CDR2 FQNEAQ. Trimming shortened V by 0 bases and J by 4 bases, and 7 bases separated the two germline ends. TCRs were sequenced from a few patients responding to pembrolizumab. The sample here was peripheral blood, taken approximately 14 months after starting pembrolizumab. The chain links TRBV7-8 to TRBJ2-1; tentatively, D is TRBD1 (5 bases). This TCR came from an adult with mismatch repair-deficient cancer. This CDR3 reads CASSLAGDYNEQFF. The DNA for the CDR3 is TGTGCCAGCAGCTTAGCAGGGGATTACAATGAGCAGTTCTTC.